This TCR beta chain appears in the sequencing data of a study of blood T cells in healthy people across ages. Findings and limits, study-wide: The study regarded diversity estimates from one million T cells as underestimates. Higher diversity, along with more naive CD4+ cells, distinguished long-lived donors from aged donors.

The ends lost 6 bases at V and 0 bases at J; junction bases unmatched: 7. This CDR3 has 15 amino acids. Looked up from germline, CDR1 is SNHLY and CDR2 is FYNNEI. It was with a sample-barcoded 5' primer and a J-beta primer mix that a second PCR of roughly 6 to 12 cycles was run. One entry per CDR3 protein, called by TCRdb with MiXCR from the 5' RACE reads. Counted here are more than 800,000 distinct CDR3 sequences, 45% occurring once; the ten biggest clones make up 15% to 20%. As regards this clonotype: The target antigen is unknown.

The specimen sequenced was blood. The chain recombines TRBV2 with TRBJ2-7; 8 bases line up with TRBD2. This sequence originates from a woman between 55 and 75 years old in good health. This chain's CDR3 is CASRAPGTSSYEQYF. The CDR3, as DNA: TGTGCCAGCAGGGCGCCCGGGACTAGCTCCTACGAGCAGTACTTC.